Below are 24 T cell receptor beta chains sequenced from a single sample in a study of blood T cell repertoires in COVID-19. The method was immunoSEQ multiplex PCR; TCRdb's version includes in-frame clones alone and lacks a portion of them. This table has some 100,000 clones, about 89% appearing once. Material: peripheral blood. These receptors were collected from a woman in her twenties or thirties with acute or convalescent COVID-19.

This clone was observed once. The V gene is TRBV7-9, the J gene TRBJ2-7; 8 nucleotides line up with TRBD1. Germline trimming cut 1 base from V and 4 bases from J; bases unmatched to any gene: 3. CDR1 is SEHNR and CDR2 is FQNEAQ in the germline V gene (reference sequence). This CDR3 region has 14 residues. CDR3 sequence: CASSLVDREYEQYF. DNA of the CDR3: TGTGCCAGCAGCTTAGTGGACAGGGAATACGAGCAGTACTTC.

V is TRBV5-1 and J is TRBJ2-2; possibly TRBD2 for D (6 bases). CDR3 length equals 15 residues. V gave up 4 bases and J gave up 1 base, with 11 bases separating them. Germline V gene data show CDR1 as SGHRS and CDR2 as YFSETQ. The CDR3 here is CASSKGRENTGELFF. The CDR3 coding sequence is TGCGCCAGCAGCAAGGGGCGGGAGAACACCGGGGAGCTGTTTTTT.

This chain joins TRBV27 and TRBJ2-1, with D possibly TRBD1 on 5 matching bases. The germline V and J ends were trimmed by 8 bases and 7 bases, with 12 bases remaining between them. CDR3 length equals 12 residues. Germline V CDR1 and CDR2: MNHEY, SMNVEV (reference sequence). The CDR3, as DNA: TGTGCCAGCCAGGGCTTGGGGAATGAGCAGTTCTTC. It yields the protein CASQGLGNEQFF.

This sequence joins TRBV15 and TRBJ2-1, with D tentatively TRBD2 (6 bases). The CDR3 is 18 amino acids. V was trimmed by 0 bases and J by 2 bases, leaving 17 bases between them. Germline loops: CDR1 LNHNV, CDR2 YYDKDF (reference sequence). DNA of the CDR3: TGTGCCACCAGCAGAGACATAGTGGCAGGAGGGACCTACAATGAGCAGTTCTTC. Residues: CATSRDIVAGGTYNEQFF. The full variable domain, with the rest looked up from reference TRBV15 and TRBJ2-1, is DAMVIQNPRYQVTQFGKPVTLSCSQTLNHNVMYWYQQKSSQAPKLLFHYYDKDFNNEADTPDNFQSRRPNTSFCFLDIRSPGLGDTAMYLCATSRDIVAGGTYNEQFFGPGTRLTVL.

The J gene is TRBJ1-5, the V gene TRBV5-1; 8 bases match TRBD1. J gave up 6 bases and V 4 bases, and 6 bases lay outside the gene matches. The germline V gene encodes CDR1 SGHRS and CDR2 YFSETQ. The CDR3 runs to 14 residues. The CDR3 loop is CASSPQGAGQPQHF. For the CDR3, the DNA is TGCGCCAGCAGCCCTCAGGGGGCCGGTCAGCCCCAGCATTTT.

The rearrangement links TRBV25-1 to TRBJ2-6, with D unresolved. V was clipped by 8 bases and J by 0 bases, with 11 bases between them. The CDR3 runs 15 residues. Germline CDR1 reads MGHDK; CDR2 reads SYGVNS. The CDR3, as DNA: TGTGCCAGCTCCGTGACAACCTCTGGGGCCAACGTCCTGACTTTC. Its protein is CASSVTTSGANVLTF.

The V and J genes are TRBV18 and TRBJ1-4; D remains unclear. V lost 5 bases, J lost 3 bases, and 13 bases lay in between. Germline V lookup: CDR1 KGHSH, CDR2 LQKENI. CDR3 length: 15 residues. In DNA form, the CDR3 reads TGTGCCAGCTCAATCGTTATCGGTTCTAATGAAAAACTGTTTTTT. Protein sequence: CASSIVIGSNEKLFF.

This clone has a single count. The chain has TRBV19 and TRBJ1-5, with TRBD1 identical over 11 bases. This CDR3 spans 15 amino acids. V lost 5 bases, J lost 4 bases, and 4 bases stayed unmatched. The germline V gene has CDR1 LNHDA and CDR2 SQIVND (reference sequence). CDR3 sequence reads: CASSPGTGGNQPQHF. The CDR3 DNA reads as TGTGCCAGTAGTCCCGGGACAGGGGGGAATCAGCCCCAGCATTTT.

V gene TRBV29-1 combines with J gene TRBJ1-1; D gene unclear. Trimming cost V 7 bases and J 1 base, with 13 bases left between them. The CDR3 runs 13 residues. The germline V gene encodes CDR1 SQVTM and CDR2 ANQGSEA. The CDR3 sequence is CSGTNLPNTEAFF. In DNA, the CDR3 is TGCAGCGGGACTAACTTACCGAACACTGAAGCTTTCTTT.

The J gene is TRBJ2-7, the V gene TRBV9, with 7 bases that match TRBD2. Germline V lookup: CDR1 SGDLS, CDR2 YYNGEE. V lost 4 bases, J lost 5 bases, and 12 bases stayed unmatched. The CDR3 is made up of 15 amino acids. The CDR3 coding sequence is TGTGCCAGCAGCCTTCGTGGGGGGGAAAGGAACGAGCAGTACTTC. Protein product: CASSLRGGERNEQYF.

The chain couples TRBV24-1 to TRBJ2-1; 7 bases align to TRBD1. The J segment lost 6 bases and the V segment lost 6 bases, leaving 4 bases of the junction unmatched. Germline loops: CDR1 KGHDR, CDR2 SFDVKD. The CDR3 spans 13 residues. CDR3 sequence (DNA): TGTGCCACCAGTAGAGCAGGGGGCAATGAGCAGTTCTTC. Translation: CATSRAGGNEQFF.

This clone was detected once. The rearrangement joins TRBV4-2 to TRBJ1-5, with 9 bases fitting TRBD1. Germline CDR1 and CDR2: LGHNA and YNFKEQ. V shed 4 bases and J 5 bases; nucleotides not matched to a gene: 15. There are 18 residues in the CDR3. The CDR3 region is CASSPVAVGGQGDQPQHF. CDR3 nucleotide sequence: TGTGCCAGCAGCCCCGTGGCCGTGGGGGGACAGGGTGATCAGCCCCAGCATTTT.

The rearrangement joins TRBV7-2 to TRBJ2-2; TRBD1 is a possible D gene (6 bases). V was pared by 5 bases and J by 4 bases, with 20 bases between. The CDR3 totals 17 residues. Germline V gene sequence: CDR1 SGHTA, CDR2 FQGNSA. The CDR3 loop is CASSLGWGRRGTGELFF. Here the CDR3 DNA reads TGTGCCAGCAGCCTAGGCTGGGGGCGGCGTGGCACCGGGGAGCTGTTTTTT.

This clone was seen a handful of times. The chain carries TRBV6-6 and TRBJ1-3, with D possibly being TRBD1 (5 bases). Germline assignment: CDR1 MNHNY and CDR2 SVGAGI (reference sequence). The CDR3 loop spans 18 amino acids. V shed 5 bases and J shed 0 bases, with 20 bases lying between them. In DNA form, the CDR3 reads TGTGCCAGCAGTCCGGGGGAGCCGCACCTTGACTCTGGAAACACCATATATTTT. Translating it yields CASSPGEPHLDSGNTIYF.

The chain carries TRBV6-6 and TRBJ1-3; 7 nucleotides line up with TRBD1. The germline V gene has CDR1 MNHNY and CDR2 SVGAGI (reference sequence). This CDR3 region has 15 residues. Trimming at V came to 5 bases and at J to 0 bases, leaving 4 bases not matched to a gene. The CDR3 DNA reads TGTGCCAGCAGTACAACAGGGGCCTCTGGAAACACCATATATTTT. Protein product: CASSTTGASGNTIYF.

The rearrangement links TRBV6-5 to TRBJ2-7; D is undetermined. The germline V gene has CDR1 MNHEY and CDR2 SVGAGI. The CDR3 runs to 14 residues. V lost 3 bases and J lost 2, with 11 bases in between. CDR3 residues: CASSYRHPTYEQYF. CDR3 DNA sequence: TGTGCCAGCAGTTATAGACATCCCACCTACGAGCAGTACTTC.

The chain couples TRBV28 to TRBJ2-1, with TRBD1 matching over 8 bases. The CDR3 runs 15 residues. Trimming took 4 bases from V and 2 from J; bases not matched to a gene: 4. In germline, CDR1 is MDHEN, CDR2 SYDVKM. The CDR3 loop reads CASSSGTGPYNEQFF. In DNA, the CDR3 is TGTGCCAGCAGTTCCGGGACAGGACCCTACAATGAGCAGTTCTTC.

The chain links TRBV10-3 to TRBJ2-5; 12 nucleotides align to TRBD1. V gave up 6 bases and J gave up 4 bases; unmatched junction bases: 3. Germline assignment: CDR1 ENHRY and CDR2 SYGVKD. CDR3 length: 14 residues. This CDR3 reads CAIRGQGAGETQYF. The CDR3 DNA reads TGTGCCATCAGGGGACAGGGGGCGGGAGAGACCCAGTACTTC.

The rearrangement links TRBV30 to TRBJ2-5; D gene unclear. Germline CDR1 and CDR2: GTSNPN and SVGIG (reference sequence). The CDR3 is 12 residues long. The V end lost 0 bases, the J end lost 0 bases, and 2 bases lay between the germline ends. The CDR3 sequence is CAWSVYQETQYF. DNA for the CDR3: TGTGCCTGGAGTGTCTACCAAGAGACCCAGTACTTC.

V and J are TRBV7-2 and TRBJ2-3, with TRBD2 identical over 8 bases. The CDR3 runs 15 residues. In germline, CDR1 is SGHTA, CDR2 FQGNSA. V shed 5 bases and J 2 bases; nucleotides not matched to a gene: 6. The CDR3 region is CASSLRRGDTDTQYF. The CDR3 coding sequence is TGTGCCAGCAGCCTCCGGCGGGGGGACACAGATACGCAGTATTTT.

This clone has only one observation. The identical CDR3 is also encoded by other nucleotide sequences in the sample. This rearrangement joins TRBV30 to TRBJ2-3; TRBD2 matches 7 bases. The CDR3 consists of 13 residues. Losses at the gene ends were 0 bases for V and 3 bases for J; bases not matched to a gene: 0. Germline CDR1 reads GTSNPN; CDR2 reads SVGIG (reference sequence). Here the CDR3 DNA reads TGTGCCTGGAGTGTCGGGGGGACAGATACGCAGTATTTT. As protein: CAWSVGGTDTQYF.

With respect to this clone: In the same sample, other DNA sequences code for this CDR3. This chain connects TRBV4-1 to TRBJ1-5, with 7 bases that match TRBD1. Germline V lookup: CDR1 MGHRA, CDR2 YSYEKL. The V gene end was trimmed by 1 base and the J gene end by 7 bases; junction bases not matched to a gene: 7. This CDR3 is built from 15 residues. The CDR3 sequence is CASSQGRQGGQPQHF. Here the CDR3 DNA reads TGCGCCAGCAGCCAAGGCCGACAGGGCGGACAGCCCCAGCATTTT.

The count of this clone is one. The chain uses TRBV6-5 and TRBJ1-1; D is unclear. This CDR3 is 12 amino acids long. Germline V lookup: CDR1 MNHEY, CDR2 SVGAGI. Trimming removed 6 bases from V and 4 bases from J, with 9 bases in between. CDR3 region: CASRIGSTEAFF. The CDR3 nucleotides read TGTGCCAGCAGGATAGGGAGCACTGAAGCTTTCTTT.

The rearrangement uses TRBV18 and TRBJ2-3, with D unclear. V lost 2 bases and J 2 bases, leaving 11 bases between the germline ends. Germline CDR1 KGHSH, CDR2 LQKENI. The CDR3 contains 15 residues. CDR3 in amino acids: CASSPRPGTTDTQYF. DNA for the CDR3: TGTGCCAGCTCACCAAGGCCAGGCACCACAGATACGCAGTATTTT. The full variable domain, rest sourced from reference TRBV18 and TRBJ2-3, is NAGVMQNPRHLVRRRGQEARLRCSPMKGHSHVYWYRQLPEEGLKFMVYLQKENIIDESGMPKERFSAEFPKEGPSILRIQQVVRGDSAAYFCASSPRPGTTDTQYFGPGTRLTVL.